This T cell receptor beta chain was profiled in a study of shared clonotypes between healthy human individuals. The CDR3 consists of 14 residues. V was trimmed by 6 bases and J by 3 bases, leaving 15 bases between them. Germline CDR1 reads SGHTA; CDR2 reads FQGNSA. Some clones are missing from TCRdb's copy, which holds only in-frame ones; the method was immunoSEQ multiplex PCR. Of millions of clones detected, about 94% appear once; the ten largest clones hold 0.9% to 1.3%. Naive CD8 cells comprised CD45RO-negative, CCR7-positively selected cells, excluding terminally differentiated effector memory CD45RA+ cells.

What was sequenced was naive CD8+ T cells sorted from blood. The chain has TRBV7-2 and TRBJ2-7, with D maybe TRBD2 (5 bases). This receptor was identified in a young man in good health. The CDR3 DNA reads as TGTGCCAGCAGTTTCGGCGGGCCCGACTACGAGCAGTACTTC. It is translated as CASSFGGPDYEQYF.